This is a list of T cell receptor beta chains from one sample in a study of response to subunit inactivated influenza vaccine. TCRdb ran MiXCR on the RT-PCR reads and lists one entry per CDR3 protein. Of about 780,000 distinct CDR3 sequences in the sample, around 20% were seen once. Here the sequenced sample was PBMCs from blood, taken 5 days after vaccination. These TCRs come from a man in his forties or fifties who received an inactivated influenza vaccine. CDR3s include the opening cysteine and the closing phenylalanine or tryptophan. A D gene is named only where the DNA matches it firmly. Size tells how often a clone was seen (once, few, many) or the class of an expanded clone, and some rows leave it out.

j_gene	abundance	d_gene	v_gene	CDR3aa	CDR3nt
TRBJ2-7	few	-	TRBV7-8	CASRTGTEQYF	TGTGCCAGCAGAACAGGTACCGAGCAGTACTTC
TRBJ2-7	-	-	TRBV12-3/TRBV12-4	CASSFGQANQYF	TGTGCCAGCAGTTTTGGTCAAGCCAATCAGTACTTC
TRBJ2-1	-	-	TRBV7-3	CASSLAGRLVNEQFF	TGTGCCAGCAGCTTAGCGGGGAGGCTGGTCAATGAGCAGTTCTTC
TRBJ2-3	-	-	TRBV20-1	CSAPRESTDTQYF	TGCAGTGCCCCAAGGGAGAGCACAGATACGCAGTATTTT
TRBJ2-1	many	TRBD1	TRBV29-1	CSVELGTAPYNEQFF	TGCAGCGTTGAACTGGGGACAGCCCCATACAATGAGCAGTTCTTC
TRBJ1-4	few	-	TRBV20-1	CRAGFENEKLFF	TGCAGAGCAGGGTTTGAGAATGAAAAACTGTTTTTT
TRBJ2-5	-	-	TRBV12-3/TRBV12-4	CASSLNPGETQYF	TGTGCCAGCAGTTTAAATCCAGGGGAGACCCAGTACTTC
TRBJ2-3	-	-	TRBV12-3/TRBV12-4	CASSLGHGSTDTQYF	TGTGCCAGCAGTTTAGGGCACGGGAGCACAGATACGCAGTATTTT
TRBJ2-1	-	TRBD2	TRBV29-1	CSVGLRERDEQFF	TGCAGCGTTGGTCTGCGGGAGAGGGATGAGCAGTTCTTC
TRBJ2-1	many	-	TRBV4-1	CASSQDSTAYNEQFF	TGCGCCAGCAGCCAAGATTCAACAGCGTACAATGAGCAGTTCTTC
TRBJ1-1	-	TRBD1	TRBV5-1	CASSPGTGSPPEAFF	TGCGCCAGCAGCCCGGGGACAGGATCTCCTCCTGAAGCTTTCTTT
TRBJ2-3	many	-	TRBV20-1	CSAARTDSPGDTQYF	TGCAGTGCCGCAAGGACGGACAGCCCAGGAGATACGCAGTATTTT
TRBJ1-4	-	-	TRBV15	CATSRTAGTNEKLFF	TGTGCCACCAGCAGGACAGCGGGTACGAATGAAAAACTGTTTTTT
TRBJ1-5	few	TRBD1	TRBV24-1	CATSDPQGNQPQHF	TGTGCCACCAGTGACCCACAGGGGAATCAGCCCCAGCATTTT
TRBJ2-4	few	-	TRBV7-2	CASSLPKNIQYF	TGTGCCAGCAGCTTACCCAAAAACATTCAGTACTTC
TRBJ2-6	many	TRBD1	TRBV5-1	CASRRDRVNSGANVLTF	TGCGCCAGCCGCCGGGACAGGGTTAACTCTGGGGCCAACGTCCTGACTTTC
TRBJ2-7	-	-	TRBV29-1	CSVDSRECYEQYF	TGCAGCGTTGATAGTCGGGAGTGCTACGAGCAGTACTTC
TRBJ1-1	-	-	TRBV10-3	CAISDAGPTEAFF	TGTGCCATCAGTGATGCAGGACCCACTGAAGCTTTCTTT
TRBJ2-7	-	TRBD1	TRBV6-1	CASSEAQGTEQYF	TGTGCCAGCAGTGAAGCACAGGGGACCGAGCAGTACTTC
TRBJ2-1	few	TRBD2	TRBV7-3	CASSWTSGKEQFF	TGTGCCAGCAGCTGGACTAGCGGGAAGGAGCAGTTCTTC
TRBJ1-6	many	-	TRBV7-2	CASSLDALIPLHF	TGTGCCAGCAGCTTAGATGCCCTAATCCCCCTCCACTTT
TRBJ2-3	many	-	TRBV29-1	CSVEVRSPSPRGVKDTQYF	TGCAGCGTTGAAGTTCGTTCGCCCTCCCCTCGCGGGGTGAAAGATACGCAGTATTTT
TRBJ2-7	-	-	TRBV12-3/TRBV12-4	CASTKTESSYEQYF	TGTGCCAGCACTAAGACAGAAAGCTCCTACGAGCAGTACTTC
TRBJ1-1	few	-	TRBV6-1	CASSHGGGTEAFF	TGTGCCAGCAGCCACGGCGGGGGCACTGAAGCTTTCTTT
TRBJ1-1	-	-	TRBV3-1	CASSQAGTSVSAFF	TGTGCCAGCAGCCAGGCCGGAACATCTGTTAGCGCTTTCTTT
TRBJ1-6	-	-	TRBV15	CATSRDRWNSPLHF	TGTGCCACCAGCAGAGATCGGTGGAATTCACCCCTCCACTTT
TRBJ2-3	-	-	TRBV6-2/TRBV6-3	CASGRGYSTDTQYF	TGTGCCAGCGGTCGGGGTTATAGCACAGATACGCAGTATTTT
TRBJ2-5	once	-	TRBV2	CASSAGHMQETQYF	TGTGCCAGCAGCGCGGGTCATATGCAAGAGACCCAGTACTTC
TRBJ2-6	few	-	TRBV10-3	CAISERESGANVLTF	TGTGCCATCAGTGAACGCGAGTCTGGGGCCAACGTCCTGACTTTC
TRBJ2-1	-	TRBD2	TRBV9	CASSVGVSGRTQTYNEQFF	TGTGCCAGCAGCGTAGGCGTTAGCGGGAGGACGCAAACCTACAATGAGCAGTTCTTC
TRBJ1-3	-	-	TRBV12-3/TRBV12-4	CASSPQKLRGNTIYF	TGTGCCAGCAGTCCTCAGAAACTACGCGGAAACACCATATATTTT
TRBJ2-7	few	-	TRBV5-5	CASSLGQSVSEQYF	TGTGCCAGCAGCTTGGGCCAGTCTGTAAGCGAGCAGTACTTC
TRBJ2-4	-	TRBD2	TRBV27	CASSPRTSVKNIHYF	TGTGCCAGCAGTCCACGGACTAGCGTCAAAAACATTCACTACTTC
TRBJ2-7	few	-	TRBV7-8	CASSPYRGPSGEQYF	TGTGCCAGCAGCCCTTATAGAGGACCGTCTGGCGAGCAGTACTTC
TRBJ2-7	-	TRBD1	TRBV20-1	CSAPRSGQEFYEQYF	TGCAGTGCCCCCAGGTCGGGACAGGAATTCTACGAGCAGTACTTC
TRBJ2-2	-	-	TRBV24-1	CATSEPRRNTGELFF	TGTGCCACCAGTGAACCCAGACGAAACACCGGGGAGCTGTTTTTT
TRBJ1-1	few	-	TRBV7-9	CASSRSRGSGTEAFF	TGTGCCAGCAGCCGAAGCAGGGGAAGTGGCACTGAAGCTTTCTTT
TRBJ1-1	many	-	TRBV7-8	CASSLEAVMNTEAFF	TGTGCCAGCAGCTTAGAGGCAGTCATGAACACTGAAGCTTTCTTT
TRBJ1-5	few	-	TRBV20-1	CSANNRYNQPQHF	TGCAGTGCGAACAACAGGTACAATCAGCCCCAGCATTTT
TRBJ2-5	-	-	TRBV5-1	CASSPAGTLLQTQYF	TGCGCCAGCAGCCCAGCCGGGACTCTCCTTCAGACCCAGTACTTC
TRBJ1-4	few	-	TRBV4-3	CASSQELVDEKLFF	TGCGCCAGCAGCCAGGAGTTAGTAGACGAAAAACTGTTTTTT
TRBJ2-1	few	-	TRBV10-3	CAISELGARYEQFF	TGTGCCATCAGTGAGCTCGGGGCGCGCTATGAGCAGTTCTTC
TRBJ2-3	many	-	TRBV10-2	CASTDLTQTSTDTQYF	TGCGCCAGCACCGACCTAACTCAGACTAGCACAGATACGCAGTATTTT
TRBJ1-2	-	-	TRBV10-3	CATSTGGPGGYTF	TGTGCCACTTCTACTGGGGGGCCGGGTGGCTACACCTTC
TRBJ2-3	few	-	TRBV5-1	CASSLAPYSTDTQYF	TGCGCCAGCAGCTTGGCCCCGTATAGCACAGATACGCAGTATTTT